This T cell receptor beta chain was found in a study of blood T cell repertoires in COVID-19. Across the whole study: The samples span acute and convalescent COVID-19 from the United States, Italy and Spain. PBMCs, B-cell-depleted T cells, or T cells provided the cDNA or gDNA that made up the material.

In germline, CDR1 is MNHNS, CDR2 SASEGT. V lost 3 bases, J lost 6 bases, and 15 bases lay in between. The CDR3 is made up of 15 amino acids. Study processing details: Nucleated cell number was recorded as an estimate derived from reference gene primer amplification. The protocol was immunoSEQ multiplex PCR, while the TCRdb copy is restricted to in-frame clones and leaves out a portion. The V and J calls and the clone size are those of that table, but D and trimming were determined from the DNA. This table holds some 80,000 clones, about four fifths found once. The clonotype comes from a woman in her forties with active or convalescent COVID-19. What was sequenced was peripheral blood. The chain recombines TRBV6-1 with TRBJ1-5; D not resolved. CDR3 sequence: CASSDKNPSVQPQHF. CDR3 DNA sequence: TGTGCCAGCAGTGACAAAAATCCGTCAGTTCAGCCCCAGCATTTT.